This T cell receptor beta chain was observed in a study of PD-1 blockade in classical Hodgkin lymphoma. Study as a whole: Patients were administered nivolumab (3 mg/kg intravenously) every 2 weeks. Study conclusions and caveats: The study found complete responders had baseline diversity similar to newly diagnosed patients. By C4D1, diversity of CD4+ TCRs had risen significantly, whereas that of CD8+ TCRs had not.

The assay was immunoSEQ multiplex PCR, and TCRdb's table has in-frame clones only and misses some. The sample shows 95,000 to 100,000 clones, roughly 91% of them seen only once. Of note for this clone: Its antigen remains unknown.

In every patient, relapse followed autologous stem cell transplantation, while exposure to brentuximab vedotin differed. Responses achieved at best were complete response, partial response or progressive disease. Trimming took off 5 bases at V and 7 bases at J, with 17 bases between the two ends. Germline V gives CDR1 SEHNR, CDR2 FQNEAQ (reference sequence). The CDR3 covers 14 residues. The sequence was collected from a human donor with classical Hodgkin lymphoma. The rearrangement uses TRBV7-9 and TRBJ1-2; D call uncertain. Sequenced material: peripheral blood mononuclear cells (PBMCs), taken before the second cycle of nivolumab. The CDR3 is CASSRGTYRRGYTF. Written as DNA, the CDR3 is TGTGCCAGCAGCAGAGGAACCTACCGTCGTGGCTACACCTTC.